The 24 T cell receptor beta chains presented below share a single source sample, sequenced in a study of tumor-infiltrating lymphocytes in primary liver carcinoma. Unsorted whole blood yielded the blood RNA, and germline DNA was also extracted. The investigators made TCR beta cDNA from roughly 0.55 ug total RNA, using a constant-region primer. Slightly modified ARM-PCR served as the procedure for the TCR beta libraries. These libraries came from three rounds of nested multiplex PCR. PCR rounds one and two used TRBV1-TRBV30 forward primers with a C-beta reverse primer for roughly 10 cycles each. TCRdb processed the multiplex PCR reads anew with MiXCR; each CDR3 protein has one entry. The sample includes over 250,000 distinct CDR3 sequences, around three fifths of them seen just once. The specimen sequenced was peripheral blood. The receptors were gathered from a woman in her 30s with primary liver carcinoma and hepatitis B virus infection.

This clonotype was detected only a few times. This chain uses TRBV7-9 with TRBJ2-1; no clear D gene. Germline CDR1 SEHNR, CDR2 FQNEAQ (reference sequence). V dropped 6 bases and J dropped 6 bases, with 15 bases sitting between them. The CDR3 is made up of 14 amino acids. Written as DNA, the CDR3 is TGTGCCAGCAGTGGACCGAGCGTACCCAATGAGCAGTTCTTC. This codes for CASSGPSVPNEQFF.

This clonotype was counted many times. The V and J genes are TRBV4-2 and TRBJ2-1, with 7 positions matching TRBD2. Trimming at V came to 0 bases and at J to 4 bases, leaving 3 bases not matched to a gene. Germline values: CDR1 LGHNA, CDR2 YNFKEQ. The CDR3 is 15 amino acids. The CDR3 spells CASSQELGGYNEQFF. The CDR3 DNA reads as TGTGCCAGCAGCCAAGAACTGGGGGGGTACAATGAGCAGTTCTTC.

Comments on this clonotype: Just one base apart from a much larger clone, this may be a read error. The chain joins TRBV5-6 to TRBJ2-3, with D perhaps TRBD2 (6 bases). Trimming cost V 4 bases and J 7 bases, with 16 bases left between them. Looked up from germline, CDR1 is SGHDT and CDR2 is YYEEEE. CDR3 length: 14 residues. The chain's CDR3 is CASSLSGGRHTQYF. The CDR3 DNA is TGTGCCAGCAGCCTTAGCGGAGGTAGACATACGCAGTATTTT.

Regarding this clonotype: The CDR3 ends on some other residue instead of the conserved phenylalanine or tryptophan, so this is likely a read error. V usage is TRBV29-1 and J usage is TRBJ1-2, with D possibly being TRBD1 (6 bases). The CDR3 totals 12 residues. The V end was cut by 8 bases, the J end by 4 bases, with 14 bases between. Per the germline V gene, CDR1 is SQVTM and CDR2 is ANQGSEA. DNA of the CDR3: TGCAGCACTTGGACAGTTAGCTATGGCTACACCTAC. The encoded protein is CSTWTVSYGYTY.

In its sample, this clonotype was seen a few times. This chain uses TRBV12-3 or TRBV12-4 with TRBJ1-3; TRBD1 is a possible D gene (6 bases). CDR3 length equals 14 residues. Trimming stripped 5 bases from V and 4 bases from J, with 12 bases between. CDR3 sequence: CASSHRVRGNTIYF. CDR3 DNA: TGTGCCAGCAGTCACAGGGTGAGAGGAAACACCATATATTTT.

For this clonotype: A much more abundant neighbour one base away suggests this may be a read error. The chain links TRBV6-5 to TRBJ2-7; D may be TRBD1 (6 bases). CDR3 length: 13 amino acids. Per the germline V gene, CDR1 is MNHEY and CDR2 is SVGAGI. Trimming took off 11 bases at V and 4 bases at J, with 18 bases between the two ends. CDR3 sequence: CAGGLRGKYEQYF. The DNA for the CDR3 is TGTGCCGGCGGATTAAGGGGGAAATACGAGCAGTACTTC.

This clonotype was counted only a few times. The chain has TRBV5-1 and TRBJ1-1, with 7 bases fitting TRBD1. This CDR3 is 13 amino acids long. J was trimmed by 4 bases and V by 6 bases; bases with no gene match: 6. Germline CDR1 SGHRS, CDR2 YFSETQ. The DNA of the CDR3 is TGCGCCAGCACGGACAGGATCGGCACTGAAGCTTTCTTT. Translated, it gives CASTDRIGTEAFF.

Details on this clonotype: A read error is possible here, since a much larger clone lies one base away. V is TRBV28 and J is TRBJ1-1; the D is unclear. This CDR3 has 15 residues. Trimming cost V 2 bases and J 5 bases, with 15 bases left between them. Germline CDR1 and CDR2: MDHEN and SYDVKM. The CDR3 here is CASSLPTGLGTEAFF. The CDR3 nucleotides read TGTGCCAGCAGTTTACCCACGGGGTTGGGAACTGAAGCTTTCTTT.

V gene TRBV12-3 or TRBV12-4 combines with J gene TRBJ2-7, with TRBD1 as a possible D gene (5 bases). The CDR3 spans 13 residues. The CDR3 DNA is TGTGCTAACAGTTTAAACAGGTGGAACGAGCAGTACTTC. It translates to CANSLNRWNEQYF.

This clonotype was found a few times. This chain links TRBV7-8 with TRBJ2-1, with D unclear. Germline V lookup: CDR1 SGHVS, CDR2 FQNEAQ. Trimming removed 0 bases at V and 6 bases at J, with 9 bases between. CDR3 length equals 14 residues. The CDR3 DNA follows: TGTGCCAGCAGCTTAGCCAGTGCCTTCAATGAGCAGTTCTTC. It specifies CASSLASAFNEQFF. The variable domain in full, with the rest retrieved from reference TRBV7-8 and TRBJ2-1, is GAGVSQSPRYKVAKRGQDVALRCDPISGHVSLFWYQQALGQGPEFLTYFQNEAQLDKSGLPSDRFFAERPEGSVSTLKIQRTQQEDSAVYLCASSLASAFNEQFFGPGTRLTVL.

This sequence joins TRBV10-3 and TRBJ2-3, with 10 bases matching TRBD2. The CDR3 is made up of 14 amino acids. With V trimmed by 10 bases and J by 2 bases, 6 bases remained unmatched. CDR1 and CDR2 from the germline V gene are ENHRY and SYGVKD. CDR3 residues: CATRTSGYTDTQYF. CDR3 DNA sequence: TGTGCCACTAGGACTAGCGGATACACAGATACGCAGTATTTT.

This chain joins TRBV5-5 and TRBJ1-3, with unresolved D. The CDR3 loop spans 14 amino acids. In germline, CDR1 is SGHKS, CDR2 YYEKEE (reference sequence). V was shortened by 5 bases and J by 4 bases, with 13 bases between the two germline ends. The CDR3 nucleotides are TGTGCCAGCAGAACCGGGAGTAGAGGAAACACCATATATTTT. Translating gives CASRTGSRGNTIYF. Full variable domain (remainder filled in from reference TRBV5-5 and TRBJ1-3): DAGVTQSPTHLIKTRGQQVTLRCSPISGHKSVSWYQQVLGQGPQFIFQYYEKEERGRGNFPDRFSARQFPNYSSELNVNALLLGDSALYLCASRTGSRGNTIYFGEGSWLTVV.

This clonotype was counted a few times. The V and J genes are TRBV10-1 and TRBJ2-5, with D possibly TRBD1 on 7 matching bases. The germline gives CDR1 WNHNN, CDR2 SYGVQD (reference sequence). The germline V and J ends were trimmed by 6 bases and 2 bases, with 10 bases remaining between them. CDR3 length equals 13 residues. The CDR3 DNA is TGCGCCAGCAGGGGGGGACAGCAAGAGACCCAGTACTTC. Protein product: CASRGGQQETQYF.

Of note for this clonotype: Being one base from a much bigger clone, this may be a read error. This rearrangement joins TRBV29-1 to TRBJ2-5; a weak D match, TRBD1 (6 bases). Germline V gene sequence: CDR1 SQVTM, CDR2 ANQGSEA. This CDR3 comprises 12 residues. CDR3 nucleotide sequence: TGCGGCGTTGTCCCAGGGGCAGAGACCCAGTACTTC. It encodes CGVVPGAETQYF. Full variable domain (remainder filled in from reference TRBV29-1 and TRBJ2-5): SAVISQKPSRDICQRGTSLTIQCQVDSQVTMMFWYRQQPGQSLTLIATANQGSEATYESGFVIDKFPISRPNLTFSTLTVSNMSPEDSSIYLCGVVPGAETQYFGPGTRLLVL.

For this clonotype: The junction departs from the called germline gene at one end, perhaps through a read error. This sequence joins TRBV11-2 and TRBJ2-2, with 9 bases fitting TRBD2. CDR1 and CDR2 from the germline V gene are SGHAT and FQNNGV. The CDR3 is 16 residues long. CDR3 in amino acids: CASIWSGLASTGEPFF. In DNA, the CDR3 is TGTGCCAGCATCTGGTCGGGACTAGCTTCTACCGGGGAGCCGTTTTTT.

V and J are TRBV11-2 and TRBJ1-2; D unresolved. V was cut by 6 bases and J by 6 bases, with 11 bases left in between. There are 12 residues in the CDR3. CDR1 and CDR2 (germline): SGHAT, FQNNGV. For the CDR3, the DNA is TGTGCCAGCAGGGAACAAAACAATGGCTACACCTTC. Translated, it gives CASREQNNGYTF.

Worth noting for this clonotype: The germline gene is not matched at one end of the junction; a read error may be the cause. The chain links TRBV29-1 to TRBJ2-7, with 8 bases that match TRBD2. Germline V gene sequence: CDR1 SQVTM, CDR2 ANQGSEA. This CDR3 is 11 amino acids long. CDR3 coding DNA: TGCAGCGCGGGGGGGGGCTACAAGCAGTACTTC. Translated: CSAGGGYKQYF.

About this clonotype itself: One base away lies a much larger clone, so this may be a sequencing read error. The chain joins TRBV6-6 to TRBJ1-4; D gene uncertain. Germline CDR1 is MNHNY and CDR2 is SVGAGI (reference sequence). This CDR3 contains 12 residues. As DNA, the CDR3 is TGTGCCAGCAGTTACGGGCGGGAAAAACTGCTTTTT. Translated: CASSYGREKLLF.

This clonotype has more than one count but fewer than ten. The chain carries TRBV10-3 and TRBJ2-3, with 14 positions matching TRBD2. Germline trimming cut 3 bases from V and 11 bases from J; bases unmatched to any gene: 1. From germline, CDR1 is ENHRY and CDR2 SYGVKD. This CDR3 spans 13 amino acids. CDR3 nucleotides: TGTGCCATCAGTGAAGGGACTAGCGGGAGGCAGTATTTT. Translating gives CAISEGTSGRQYF.

A note on this clonotype: This sequence may be a read error, since a much larger clone differs from it by one base. J is TRBJ2-5 and V is TRBV6-6; weak D call: TRBD1 (6 bases). Germline V gene data show CDR1 as MNHNY and CDR2 as SVGAGI (reference sequence). The CDR3 extends over 13 amino acids. CDR3 in DNA: TGTGCCAGCAGTTCGTCCGAGAGGGGGACCCAGCACTTC. It yields the protein CASSSSERGTQHF.

The rearrangement joins TRBV6-5 to TRBJ2-5; D uncertain. The CDR3 extends over 13 amino acids. The V and J ends lost 5 bases and 2 bases respectively, with 9 bases between them. The germline gives CDR1 MNHEY, CDR2 SVGAGI. CDR3 in amino acids: CASSEHGQETQYF. Written as DNA, the CDR3 is TGTGCCAGCAGTGAACACGGACAAGAGACCCAGTACTTC.

This chain joins TRBV6-1 and TRBJ2-5; 14 bases agree with TRBD2. Germline CDR1 is MNHNS and CDR2 is SASEGT. Losses at the gene ends were 5 bases for V and 4 bases for J; bases not matched to a gene: 9. The CDR3 extends over 17 amino acids. The CDR3 region is CASSSIAGTSGRETQYF. Written as DNA, the CDR3 is TGTGCCAGCAGTTCAATCGCCGGGACTAGCGGGAGAGAGACCCAGTACTTC.

About this clonotype itself: The CDR3 ends on some other residue instead of the conserved phenylalanine or tryptophan, so this is likely a read error. J is TRBJ2-1 and V is TRBV11-3; tentatively, D is TRBD1 or TRBD2 (5 bases each). Germline V gives CDR1 SGHNT, CDR2 YENEEA. This CDR3 has 14 residues. V lost 4 bases, J lost 1 base, and 8 bases lay in between. CDR3 DNA sequence: TGTGCCAGCAGCTCCGAGGGGTCCTACAATGAGCAGTTCCTC. Translated: CASSSEGSYNEQFL.

This clonotype was seen ten or more times. The gene calls are TRBV12-3 or TRBV12-4 and TRBJ1-5; TRBD1 matches 11 bases. This CDR3 is 15 amino acids long. V was clipped by 6 bases and J by 5 bases; unmatched bases: 6. CDR3 DNA: TGTGCCAGCAGCCTTGGACAGGGGGCATATCAGCCCCAGCATTTT. It translates to CASSLGQGAYQPQHF.